What follows are 32 T cell receptor beta chains derived from one specimen sequenced in a study of cytomegalovirus exposure and HLA in healthy donors. Both 60 Vbeta primers and 13 Jbeta primers went into the PCR. Profiled with immunoSEQ multiplex PCR; TCRdb holds only in-frame clones, not every one. The data hold 150,000 to 180,000 clones, with 60% to 80% observed a single time. The sequenced sample consisted of PBMCs. These receptors were collected from a man aged 25-40 years in good health and CMV-seropositive.

V and J are TRBV5-4 and TRBJ2-5; 8 nucleotides match TRBD1. This CDR3 is built from 16 residues. The germline gives CDR1 SGHNT, CDR2 YYREEE (reference sequence). V gave up 0 bases and J gave up 1 base; unmatched junction bases: 5. The CDR3 DNA sequence: TGTGCCAGCAGCTTGGACAGGGGGTCGGTCCAAGAGACCCAGTACTTC. It translates to CASSLDRGSVQETQYF.

The rearrangement joins TRBV28 to TRBJ2-7; the D gene is possibly TRBD2 (6 bases). V lost 10 bases to trimming and J lost 2 bases, with 12 bases between them. The germline V gene encodes CDR1 MDHEN and CDR2 SYDVKM. The CDR3 runs 12 residues. CDR3 sequence (DNA): TGTGCCACAGCCCGGGGGACCTACGAGCAGTACTTC. This translates into CATARGTYEQYF.

The V gene is TRBV15, the J gene TRBJ2-5; a weak D match, TRBD1 (5 bases). From germline, CDR1 is LNHNV and CDR2 YYDKDF (reference sequence). There are 14 residues in the CDR3. The V gene lost 0 bases and the J gene lost 2 bases, with 7 bases spanning the gap. DNA of the CDR3: TGTGCCACCAGCAGAGAAGGGGTTCAAGAGACCCAGTACTTC. Translated, it gives CATSREGVQETQYF.

A word on this clone: At one end, the junction sequence differs from germline, possibly due to a read error. The J gene is TRBJ2-2, the V gene TRBV7-7, with 7 bases aligning to TRBD1. The CDR3 loop spans 13 amino acids. Germline V gene sequence: CDR1 SSHAT, CDR2 FNYEAQ (reference sequence). In DNA, the CDR3 is TGTGCTAGCAGCGTAACAGGGGCCGGGGAGCTGTTTTTT. Its translation is CASSVTGAGELFF.

V gene TRBV19 combines with J gene TRBJ2-1; 7 bases line up with TRBD1. The CDR3 extends over 16 amino acids. The V gene's germline CDR1 is LNHDA and CDR2 SQIVND (reference sequence). With 6 bases clipped from V and 4 bases from J, the junction kept 12 bases outside the gene matches. CDR3 amino acids: CASSQSSGTAYNEQFF. In nucleotides, the CDR3 is TGTGCCAGTAGCCAATCCTCCGGGACAGCTTACAATGAGCAGTTCTTC.

The V gene is TRBV2, the J gene TRBJ1-5; TRBD1 matches at 9 bases. V shed 5 bases and J 7 bases; nucleotides not matched to a gene: 3. Germline V CDR1 and CDR2: SNHLY, FYNNEI. The CDR3 has 13 amino acids. The CDR3 is CASSWTGDQPQHF. CDR3 DNA: TGTGCCAGCAGTTGGACAGGGGACCAGCCCCAGCATTTT.

In DNA form, the CDR3 reads TGTGCCAGCTCATACAAGCGGGAACCGAACACTGAAGCTTTCTTT. Protein: CASSYKREPNTEAFF. The J gene is TRBJ1-1, the V gene TRBV18, with D uncertain. V lost 5 bases to trimming and J lost 1 base, with 14 bases between them. This CDR3 spans 15 amino acids. Germline CDR1 KGHSH, CDR2 LQKENI.

This rearrangement joins TRBV5-8 to TRBJ1-5; 11 nucleotides match TRBD1. The V gene end was trimmed by 4 bases and the J gene end by 5 bases; junction bases not matched to a gene: 2. The CDR3 totals 14 residues. Germline V CDR1 and CDR2: SGHTS, YDEGEE. CDR3 sequence (DNA): TGTGCCAGCAGCCAGGGACAGGGGGATCAGCCCCAGCATTTT. Protein product: CASSQGQGDQPQHF. The full variable domain, in which reference TRBV5-8 and TRBJ1-5 provide the parts outside the CDR3, is EAGVTQSPTHLIKTRGQQATLRCSPISGHTSVYWYQQALGLGLQFLLWYDEGEERNRGNFPPRFSGRQFPNYSSELNVNALELEDSALYLCASSQGQGDQPQHFGDGTRLSIL.

This clone showed up just once. This chain links TRBV12-5 with TRBJ2-1; maybe TRBD2 (6 bases). Trimming stripped 1 base from V and 7 bases from J, with 11 bases between. The CDR3 is 14 amino acids. From germline, CDR1 is LGHNT and CDR2 FRNRAP. CDR3 nucleotide sequence: TGTGCTAGTGGTTTGGCAGCGGGTACTAATGAGCAGTTCTTC. Protein sequence: CASGLAAGTNEQFF.

The J gene is TRBJ2-3, the V gene TRBV2, with 9 nucleotides matching TRBD2. The J segment lost 1 base and the V segment lost 3 bases, leaving 2 bases of the junction unmatched. The CDR3 is 15 amino acids. Germline V lookup: CDR1 SNHLY, CDR2 FYNNEI. The CDR3 protein is CASSDGLARTDTQYF. Here the CDR3 DNA reads TGTGCCAGCAGTGATGGACTAGCGCGCACAGATACGCAGTATTTT.

The J gene is TRBJ2-7, the V gene TRBV5-1; D is ambiguous. The V end was cut by 0 bases, the J end by 1 base, with 8 bases between. The germline CDR1 and CDR2 sequences are SGHRS and YFSETQ. The CDR3 covers 14 residues. The CDR3 DNA is TGCGCCAGCAGCTTGGAGGCCAGGTCCTACGAGCAGTACTTC. It yields the protein CASSLEARSYEQYF.

The chain combines TRBV5-1 with TRBJ2-1; D ambiguous. Germline loops: CDR1 SGHRS, CDR2 YFSETQ. This CDR3 spans 13 amino acids. Trimming stripped 4 bases from V and 0 bases from J, with 5 bases between. DNA for the CDR3: TGCGCCAGCAGCGTTATCTCCTACAATGAGCAGTTCTTC. It specifies CASSVISYNEQFF. The full variable domain, rest sourced from reference TRBV5-1 and TRBJ2-1, is KAGVTQTPRYLIKTRGQQVTLSCSPISGHRSVSWYQQTPGQGLQFLFEYFSETQRNKGNFPGRFSGRQFSNSRSEMNVSTLELGDSALYLCASSVISYNEQFFGPGTRLTVL.

As regards this clone: Other DNA sequences in the same sample also yield this CDR3. V usage is TRBV5-1 and J usage is TRBJ2-7; 11 bases match TRBD2. V shed 3 bases and J 0 bases; nucleotides not matched to a gene: 2. The V gene's germline CDR1 is SGHRS and CDR2 YFSETQ. The CDR3 is made up of 15 amino acids. The CDR3 protein is CASSSTSGSSYEQYF. The CDR3 DNA reads as TGCGCCAGCAGCTCCACTAGCGGGAGCTCCTACGAGCAGTACTTC.

J is TRBJ2-1 and V is TRBV10-1; 7 bases line up with TRBD2. The junction had 9 bases not matched to a gene; V was cut back by 8 bases and J by 8 bases. This CDR3 has 13 amino acids. CDR1 and CDR2 (germline): WNHNN, SYGVQD (reference sequence). The CDR3 DNA reads TGCGCCAGCGCGGGAGTCACCCACGATGAGCAGTTCTTC. This encodes CASAGVTHDEQFF.

This clone was observed a handful of times. The genes are TRBV29-1 and TRBJ1-2; 8 positions agree with TRBD1. CDR1 and CDR2 from the germline V gene are SQVTM and ANQGSEA. CDR3 size: 13 residues. The V gene end was trimmed by 7 bases and the J gene end by 5 bases; junction bases not matched to a gene: 9. This CDR3 is CSAGVDRDYGYTF. The DNA of the CDR3 is TGCAGCGCTGGAGTGGACAGGGATTATGGCTACACCTTC.

The chain couples TRBV19 to TRBJ2-1, with D perhaps TRBD1 (6 bases). Germline CDR1 LNHDA, CDR2 SQIVND (reference sequence). V was cut by 0 bases and J by 0 bases, with 9 bases left in between. The CDR3 runs to 16 residues. CDR3 loop: CASSIDRGSSYNEQFF. CDR3 nucleotide sequence: TGTGCCAGTAGTATAGATAGGGGGTCCTCCTACAATGAGCAGTTCTTC.

The chain carries TRBV2 and TRBJ1-1, with D possibly TRBD1 on 5 matching bases. CDR1 and CDR2 from the germline V gene are SNHLY and FYNNEI. V lost 2 bases, J lost 6 bases, and 16 bases lay in between. The CDR3 loop spans 15 amino acids. CDR3 region: CASSEFGGSLAEAFF. As DNA, the CDR3 is TGTGCCAGCAGTGAATTCGGGGGGTCTTTGGCTGAAGCTTTCTTT.

The V gene is TRBV5-8, the J gene TRBJ2-2, with TRBD1 identical over 7 bases. This CDR3 comprises 15 residues. Trimming at V came to 2 bases and at J to 6 bases, leaving 7 bases not matched to a gene. The germline gives CDR1 SGHTS, CDR2 YDEGEE. CDR3 bases: TGTGCCAGCAGCTTAGTATTACAGGGGTCCGGGGAGCTGTTTTTT. Translated, it gives CASSLVLQGSGELFF.

V gene TRBV7-2 combines with J gene TRBJ1-5, with 7 bases matching TRBD1. CDR1 is SGHTA and CDR2 is FQGNSA in the germline V gene. J was trimmed by 0 bases and V by 2 bases; bases with no gene match: 1. The CDR3 runs 15 residues. The CDR3 here is CASSLQGGSNQPQHF. DNA for the CDR3: TGTGCCAGCAGCTTACAGGGGGGTAGCAATCAGCCCCAGCATTTT.

The rearrangement uses TRBV28 and TRBJ2-5; 8 bases agree with TRBD2. The V segment lost 7 bases and the J segment 1 base; nucleotides outside the gene matches: 8. The CDR3 covers 15 residues. Germline V gene data show CDR1 as MDHEN and CDR2 as SYDVKM. The CDR3 bases are TGTGCCAGCATGCCCGGGGGGGGAGTCCAAGAGACCCAGTACTTC. It encodes CASMPGGGVQETQYF.

This chain uses TRBV11-2 with TRBJ2-7, with D perhaps TRBD2 (6 bases). Germline-derived CDR1 and CDR2 are SGHAT and FQNNGV. The CDR3 has 14 residues. Between the trimmed V and J ends, which lost 0 bases and 6 bases, there was a span of 12 bases. CDR3 nucleotides: TGTGCCAGCAGCTTAGAACCCAGGCGGGGCGAGCAGTACTTC. It encodes CASSLEPRRGEQYF.

The chain has TRBV19 and TRBJ2-1, with D possibly being TRBD2 (5 bases). V shed 2 bases and J shed 8 bases, with 10 bases lying between them. The CDR3 sequence is 13 residues long. Germline values: CDR1 LNHDA, CDR2 SQIVND (reference sequence). Written as DNA, the CDR3 is TGTGCCAGTAGTATAACGGGGTCGGATGAGCAGTTCTTC. Translating it yields CASSITGSDEQFF.

The CDR3 reads CASSKGLQETQYF. The CDR3 nucleotides read TGTGCCAGCAGTAAAGGGCTCCAAGAGACCCAGTACTTC. The chain uses TRBV2 and TRBJ2-5; no reliable D call. In germline, CDR1 is SNHLY, CDR2 FYNNEI. The CDR3 runs 13 residues. V lost 5 bases to trimming and J lost 1 base, with 8 bases between them. The variable domain in full, completed from reference TRBV2 and TRBJ2-5, reads EPEVTQTPSHQVTQMGQEVILRCVPISNHLYFYWYRQILGQKVEFLVSFYNNEISEKSEIFDDQFSVERPDGSNFTLKIRSTKLEDSAMYFCASSKGLQETQYFGPGTRLLVL.

The rearrangement links TRBV14 to TRBJ2-7; 11 bases agree with TRBD2. After removal of 1 base from V and 2 bases from J, the junction contained 16 bases not matched to a gene. The germline V gene has CDR1 SGHDN and CDR2 FVKESK. This CDR3 is 20 amino acids long. The CDR3 sequence is CASSQVGKKETSGIPYEQYF. The DNA of the CDR3 is TGTGCCAGCAGCCAAGTGGGGAAAAAAGAGACTAGCGGGATCCCCTACGAGCAGTACTTC.

This chain connects TRBV28 to TRBJ2-1; TRBD2 matches 7 bases. Germline CDR1 reads MDHEN; CDR2 reads SYDVKM. The CDR3 length is 14 residues. The trim removed 5 bases at V and 2 bases at J, leaving 3 bases unmatched. In nucleotides, the CDR3 is TGTGCCAGCAGTCACGGACTAGCCTACAATGAGCAGTTCTTC. Amino acid sequence: CASSHGLAYNEQFF. Supplemented by reference TRBV28 and TRBJ2-1, the full variable domain reads DVKVTQSSRYLVKRTGEKVFLECVQDMDHENMFWYRQDPGLGLRLIYFSYDVKMKEKGDIPEGYSVSREKKERFSLILESASTNQTSMYLCASSHGLAYNEQFFGPGTRLTVL.

The V call is TRBV9, the J call TRBJ2-3; D is unresolved. CDR1 is SGDLS and CDR2 is YYNGEE in the germline V gene. Trimming shortened V by 5 bases and J by 1 base, and 11 bases separated the two germline ends. The CDR3 totals 14 residues. The CDR3 protein is CASSPRGGTDTQYF. The CDR3 DNA reads as TGTGCCAGCAGTCCCCGAGGCGGCACAGATACGCAGTATTTT. The full variable domain, in which reference TRBV9 and TRBJ2-3 provide the parts outside the CDR3, is DSGVTQTPKHLITATGQRVTLRCSPRSGDLSVYWYQQSLDQGLQFLIQYYNGEERAKGNILERFSAQQFPDLHSELNLSSLELGDSALYFCASSPRGGTDTQYFGPGTRLTVL.

The J gene is TRBJ1-1, the V gene TRBV9, with a possible D match to TRBD1 (6 bases). The V gene's germline CDR1 is SGDLS and CDR2 YYNGEE. Trimming shortened V by 3 bases and J by 3 bases, and 24 bases separated the two germline ends. The CDR3 runs to 18 residues. For the CDR3, the DNA is TGTGCCAGCAGCGCCGAGACAGGAACACCCTCACATGACACTGAAGCTTTCTTT. Encoded protein: CASSAETGTPSHDTEAFF.

The V and J genes are TRBV7-6 and TRBJ2-5; tentatively, D is TRBD1 (5 bases). CDR3 length: 14 amino acids. Germline CDR1 is SGHVS and CDR2 is FNYEAQ. V was shortened by 2 bases and J by 0 bases, with 7 bases between the two germline ends. The CDR3 nucleotides read TGTGCCAGCAGCTTAACACAGGACCAAGAGACCCAGTACTTC. Residues: CASSLTQDQETQYF.

The chain employs TRBV28 and TRBJ1-1, with D tentatively TRBD1 (6 bases). The V gene lost 6 bases and the J gene lost 0 bases, with 20 bases spanning the gap. Germline CDR1 is MDHEN and CDR2 is SYDVKM. There are 17 residues in the CDR3. The CDR3 coding sequence is TGTGCCAGCAGCGGTGGGTCATGGGGGCGCATGAACACTGAAGCTTTCTTT. Translation: CASSGGSWGRMNTEAFF.

The chain joins TRBV28 to TRBJ1-1; 7 bases are a match to TRBD1. Trimming removed 6 bases from V and 1 base from J; junction bases left unmatched: 5. Germline V gives CDR1 MDHEN, CDR2 SYDVKM. CDR3 length: 14 residues. CDR3: CASRRNRGNTEAFF. For the CDR3, the DNA is TGTGCCAGCAGACGAAACAGGGGGAACACTGAAGCTTTCTTT. Using reference TRBV28 and TRBJ1-1 for the parts outside the CDR3, the full variable domain is DVKVTQSSRYLVKRTGEKVFLECVQDMDHENMFWYRQDPGLGLRLIYFSYDVKMKEKGDIPEGYSVSREKKERFSLILESASTNQTSMYLCASRRNRGNTEAFFGQGTRLTVV.

The table lists this clone with a count of one. The V call is TRBV5-4, the J call TRBJ1-2; 8 nucleotides line up with TRBD1. Germline CDR1 SGHNT, CDR2 YYREEE (reference sequence). CDR3 length equals 15 residues. J gave up 4 bases and V 0 bases, and 5 bases lay outside the gene matches. CDR3 region: CASSLEGQGAYGYTF. The CDR3 DNA sequence: TGTGCCAGCAGCTTGGAAGGGCAGGGGGCCTATGGCTACACCTTC. Together with reference TRBV5-4 and TRBJ1-2, the CDR3 gives the full variable domain: ETGVTQSPTHLIKTRGQQVTLRCSSQSGHNTVSWYQQALGQGPQFIFQYYREEENGRGNFPPRFSGLQFPNYSSELNVNALELDDSALYLCASSLEGQGAYGYTFGSGTRLTVV.

The CDR3 spells CASSLGGGEIRAQHF. The CDR3, as DNA: TGTGCCAGCAGTTTAGGGGGGGGCGAGATTCGGGCCCAGCATTTT. The chain employs TRBV28 and TRBJ1-5, with D perhaps matching TRBD1 (6 bases). Germline V gene lookup returns CDR1 MDHEN and CDR2 SYDVKM. Trimming removed 2 bases at V and 11 bases at J, with 19 bases between. CDR3 length: 15 amino acids.